Listed below are T cell receptor beta chains from one sample, sequenced in a study of T cells after posttransplantation cyclophosphamide. The repertoire was sequenced with immunoSEQ multiplex PCR; TCRdb's copy has only in-frame clones and lacks some. The repertoire consists of over 35,000 clones, none detected only once. Material: PBMCs. The receptors derive from a middle-aged man in good health, CMV-negative, and a related stem cell transplant donor. Each CDR3 is given with its conserved first and last residue. The D gene is left open where the match is weak. The size of a clone is reported for some rows only, either as once, few or many, or as a class for expanded clones.

V gene	J gene	D gene	clone size	CDR3 protein	CDR3 DNA
TRBV7-8	TRBJ2-1	NA	many	CASSLALAHYNEQFF	TGTGCCAGCAGCTTAGCCCTAGCCCACTACAATGAGCAGTTCTTC
TRBV27	TRBJ2-7	NA	many	CASKRDTSYEQYF	TGTGCCAGCAAACGGGACACCTCCTACGAGCAGTACTTC
TRBV7-7	TRBJ2-1	NA	many	CASSSDLRNEQFF	TGTGCTAGCAGCTCTGATCTCAGGAATGAGCAGTTCTTC
TRBV19	TRBJ2-2	TRBD2	many	CASSISAGGRSGELFF	TGTGCCAGTAGTATATCTGCGGGGGGGAGATCCGGGGAGCTGTTTTTT
TRBV7-9	TRBJ2-7	TRBD2	NA	CASSLTSGGAYEQYF	TGTGCCAGCAGCCTGACTAGCGGGGGGGCCTACGAGCAGTACTTC
TRBV12-5	TRBJ2-7	TRBD2	NA	CASGLVRDGEGSSYEQYF	TGTGCTAGTGGTTTGGTACGTGACGGGGAGGGAAGCTCCTACGAGCAGTACTTC
TRBV2	TRBJ2-5	NA	many	CASSDGRTQYF	TGTGCCAGCAGTGACGGTCGGACCCAGTACTTC
TRBV7-2	TRBJ1-6	NA	many	CASSVRTGGSPLHF	TGTGCCAGCAGCGTTAGAACGGGGGGATCACCCCTCCACTTT
TRBV2	TRBJ2-2	NA	many	CASSEFGTQRRGELFF	TGTGCCAGCAGTGAGTTTGGGACTCAAAGACGGGGGGAGCTGTTTTTT
TRBV10-2	TRBJ2-1	NA	many	CASSEFGLPPYNEQFF	TGCGCCAGCAGTGAGTTCGGACTCCCCCCTTACAATGAGCAGTTCTTC
TRBV7-2	TRBJ2-1	NA	many	CASRSEGADGGEQFF	TGTGCCAGCAGGTCGGAGGGGGCCGATGGGGGTGAGCAGTTCTTC
TRBV7-8	TRBJ2-1	NA	many	CASSERPYGVYNEQFF	TGTGCCAGCAGCGAGAGGCCATACGGGGTATACAATGAGCAGTTCTTC
TRBV2	TRBJ2-3	NA	NA	CASNGGLIDTQYF	TGTGCCAGCAACGGGGGGCTCATCGATACGCAGTATTTT
TRBV5-1	TRBJ2-1	NA	many	CASSLADRPYNEQFF	TGCGCCAGCAGCTTAGCGGACCGGCCCTACAATGAGCAGTTCTTC
TRBV5-1	TRBJ1-2	NA	many	CASSLVGDSLGYTF	TGCGCCAGCAGCTTGGTGGGTGACTCCCTGGGCTACACCTTC
TRBV7-9	TRBJ1-4	NA	many	CASSPQGNEKLFF	TGTGCCAGCAGCCCCCAGGGTAATGAAAAACTGTTTTTT